This T cell receptor beta chain was retrieved from a study of blood T cells in healthy people across ages. The V segment lost 3 bases and the J segment 11 bases; nucleotides outside the gene matches: 21. This CDR3 is 17 amino acids long. Germline CDR1 reads SGHRS; CDR2 reads YFSETQ. A J-beta primer mix and a sample-barcoded 5' primer were used in a second PCR of roughly 6 to 12 cycles. In TCRdb, the 5' RACE reads were re-called with MiXCR into one record per CDR3 protein. This sample has 650,000 to 950,000 distinct CDR3 sequences, with approximately 44% found just once. The source material was blood. The receptor's source is a man aged 55 to 70 in good health. The rearrangement joins TRBV5-1 to TRBJ2-3, with TRBD2 matching 7 bases. CDR3 sequence reads: CASSSGRLQTSTGGQYF. The CDR3 coding sequence is TGCGCCAGCAGCTCTGGACGCCTCCAGACATCAACGGGGGGGCAGTATTTT.